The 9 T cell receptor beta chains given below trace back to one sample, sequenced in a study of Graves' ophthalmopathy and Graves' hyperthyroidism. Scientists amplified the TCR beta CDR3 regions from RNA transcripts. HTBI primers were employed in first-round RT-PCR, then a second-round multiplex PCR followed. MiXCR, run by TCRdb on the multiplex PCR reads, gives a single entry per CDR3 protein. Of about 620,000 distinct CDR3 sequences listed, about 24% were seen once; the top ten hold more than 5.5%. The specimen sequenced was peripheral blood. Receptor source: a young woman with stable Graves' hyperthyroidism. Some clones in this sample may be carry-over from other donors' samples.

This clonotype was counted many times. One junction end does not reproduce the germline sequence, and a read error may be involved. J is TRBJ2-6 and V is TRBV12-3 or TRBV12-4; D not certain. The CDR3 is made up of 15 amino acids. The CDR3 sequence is CASSLALSEANVLTF. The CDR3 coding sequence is TGTGCCAGCAGTTTAGCGCTCTCTGAGGCCAACGTCCTGACTTTC.

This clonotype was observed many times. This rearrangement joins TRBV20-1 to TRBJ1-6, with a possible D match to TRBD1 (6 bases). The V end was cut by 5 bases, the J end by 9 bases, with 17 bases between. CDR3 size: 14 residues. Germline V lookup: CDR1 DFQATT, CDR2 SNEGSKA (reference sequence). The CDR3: CSAHRRGARSPLHF. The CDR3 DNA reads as TGCAGTGCTCACCGCCGGGGGGCTCGTTCACCCCTCCACTTT.

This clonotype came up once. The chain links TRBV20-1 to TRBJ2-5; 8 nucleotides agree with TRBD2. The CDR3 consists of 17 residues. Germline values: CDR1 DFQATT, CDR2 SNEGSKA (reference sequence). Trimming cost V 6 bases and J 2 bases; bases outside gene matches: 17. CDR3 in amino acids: CSASSWGPSGFQETQYF. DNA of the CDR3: TGCAGTGCCAGCAGCTGGGGTCCTAGCGGGTTTCAAGAGACCCAGTACTTC.

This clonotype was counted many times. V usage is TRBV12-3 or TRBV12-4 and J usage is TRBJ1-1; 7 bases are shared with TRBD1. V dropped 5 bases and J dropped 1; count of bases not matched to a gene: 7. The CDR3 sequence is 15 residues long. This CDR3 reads CASSPAGQPNTEAFF. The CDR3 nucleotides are TGTGCCAGCAGTCCAGCGGGACAGCCGAACACTGAAGCTTTCTTT.

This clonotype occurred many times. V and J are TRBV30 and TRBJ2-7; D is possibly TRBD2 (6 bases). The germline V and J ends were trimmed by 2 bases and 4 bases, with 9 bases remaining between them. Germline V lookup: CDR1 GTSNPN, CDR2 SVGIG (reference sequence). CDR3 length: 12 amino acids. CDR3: CAWSHGGYEQYF. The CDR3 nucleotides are TGTGCCTGGAGTCACGGGGGATACGAGCAGTACTTC.

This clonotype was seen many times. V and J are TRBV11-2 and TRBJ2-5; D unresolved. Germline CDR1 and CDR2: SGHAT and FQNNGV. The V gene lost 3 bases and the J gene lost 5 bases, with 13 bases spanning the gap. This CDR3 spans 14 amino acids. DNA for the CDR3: TGTGCCAGCAGCTTGGGCGGTAGTCTGGAGACCCAGTACTTC. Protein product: CASSLGGSLETQYF.

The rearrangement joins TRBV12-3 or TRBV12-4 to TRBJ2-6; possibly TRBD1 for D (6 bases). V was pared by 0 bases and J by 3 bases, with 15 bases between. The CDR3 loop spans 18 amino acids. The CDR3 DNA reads TGTGCCAGCAGTTTAGCGCTACAGGGTCTAGATGGGGCCAACGTCCTGACTTTC. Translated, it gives CASSLALQGLDGANVLTF.

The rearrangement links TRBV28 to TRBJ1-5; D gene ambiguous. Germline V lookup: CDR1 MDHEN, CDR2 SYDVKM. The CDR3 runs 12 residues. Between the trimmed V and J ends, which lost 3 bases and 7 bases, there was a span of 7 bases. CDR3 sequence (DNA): TGTGCCAGCAGTTTGAAGGAACAGCCCCAGCATTTT. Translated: CASSLKEQPQHF.

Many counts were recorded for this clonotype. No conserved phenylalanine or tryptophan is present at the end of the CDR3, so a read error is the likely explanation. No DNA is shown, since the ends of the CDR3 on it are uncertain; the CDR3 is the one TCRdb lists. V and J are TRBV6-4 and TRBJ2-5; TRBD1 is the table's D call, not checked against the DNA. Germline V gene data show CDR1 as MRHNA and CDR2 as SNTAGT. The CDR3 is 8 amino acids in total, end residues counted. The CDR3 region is CASTTTGD.